These 13 T cell receptor beta chains originate from one sample sequenced in a study of long-term antiretroviral therapy in people with HIV. At the survey level, the v3.0 immunoSEQ assay was run. TCRdb keeps only in-frame clones here, not all; method: immunoSEQ multiplex PCR. This table has under 20,000 clones, 75% to 85% appearing once. The material was unsorted PBMCs, obtained 0.1 years before starting antiretroviral therapy. These receptors were collected from a man between 18 and 35 years old with HIV.

In its sample, this clone was seen once. The chain combines TRBV6-5 with TRBJ2-7, with 8 bases matching TRBD2. CDR1 MNHEY and CDR2 SVGAGI come from the germline V gene. The trim removed 8 bases at V and 2 bases at J, leaving 5 bases unmatched. The CDR3 covers 13 residues. CDR3 region: CASRGLATYEQYF. The CDR3 DNA sequence: TGTGCCAGCCGAGGACTAGCAACCTACGAGCAGTACTTC.

This chain connects TRBV19 to TRBJ2-2, with TRBD1 identical over 10 bases. There are 14 residues in the CDR3. The germline V gene encodes CDR1 LNHDA and CDR2 SQIVND (reference sequence). Trimming removed 4 bases from V and 5 bases from J; junction bases left unmatched: 1. The CDR3 loop is CASSKDRGTGELFF. CDR3 sequence (DNA): TGTGCCAGTAGTAAGGACAGGGGGACCGGGGAGCTGTTTTTT.

The rearrangement uses TRBV5-4 and TRBJ2-5; 10 bases match TRBD1. The ends lost 3 bases at V and 3 bases at J; junction bases unmatched: 8. Germline loops: CDR1 SGHNT, CDR2 YYREEE (reference sequence). The CDR3 consists of 16 residues. The CDR3 DNA is TGTGCCAGCAGCTCCCTGGACAGGGGGGACAAAGAGACCCAGTACTTC. Its protein is CASSSLDRGDKETQYF.

The CDR3 loop is CASRDRGSYEQYF. CDR3 nucleotides: TGTGCCAGCCGGGACAGGGGGTCTTACGAGCAGTACTTC. The chain couples TRBV27 to TRBJ2-7; 11 bases are a match to TRBD1. The V and J ends lost 8 bases and 4 bases, in that order; junction bases with no gene match: 4. This CDR3 is built from 13 residues. Germline V gives CDR1 MNHEY, CDR2 SMNVEV (reference sequence).

There are a few counts of this clone. The chain is built from TRBV28 and TRBJ1-6; D possibly corresponds to TRBD1 (5 bases). V shed 4 bases and J shed 5 bases, with 12 bases lying between them. Germline V lookup: CDR1 MDHEN, CDR2 SYDVKM. The CDR3 spans 15 residues. In DNA, the CDR3 is TGTGCCAGCAGTTCCGGGGCCAGTCATAATTCACCCCTCCACTTT. Translation gives CASSSGASHNSPLHF.

V usage is TRBV4-1 and J usage is TRBJ2-7, with D perhaps matching TRBD1 (6 bases). Germline V gene lookup returns CDR1 MGHRA and CDR2 YSYEKL. The V gene lost 1 base and the J gene lost 3 bases, with 10 bases spanning the gap. CDR3 size: 14 residues. The CDR3 protein is CASSQVRGGYEQYF. The CDR3 DNA sequence: TGCGCCAGCAGCCAAGTGCGAGGGGGCTACGAGCAGTACTTC.

This clone was recorded a few times. The chain is built from TRBV4-1 and TRBJ2-7; D is unclear. Trimming took 5 bases from V and 7 from J, leaving 15 bases between them. Germline V gene data show CDR1 as MGHRA and CDR2 as YSYEKL. The CDR3 contains 13 residues. CDR3 sequence reads: CASSYSSGLEQYF. The CDR3 bases are TGCGCCAGCAGCTATAGTTCTGGTTTGGAGCAGTACTTC.

The chain couples TRBV4-3 to TRBJ1-3; 7 positions match TRBD1. The CDR3 has 14 amino acids. Trimming cost V 6 bases and J 2 bases; bases outside gene matches: 4. The germline V gene has CDR1 LGHNA and CDR2 YSLEER. The CDR3 protein is CASREDRTGNTIYF. The CDR3, as DNA: TGCGCCAGCAGGGAGGACAGGACTGGAAACACCATATATTTT.

In DNA form, the CDR3 reads TGTGCCAGCATCGTAGAAGAGACCCAGTACTTC. Amino acids: CASIVEETQYF. The chain links TRBV28 to TRBJ2-5; unclear D gene. The CDR3 loop spans 11 amino acids. Germline V gene data show CDR1 as MDHEN and CDR2 as SYDVKM. Trimming shortened V by 7 bases and J by 3 bases, and 6 bases separated the two germline ends.

V is TRBV9 and J is TRBJ2-5; 12 nucleotides line up with TRBD2. The germline V gene has CDR1 SGDLS and CDR2 YYNGEE. CDR3 length: 14 residues. V was pared by 2 bases and J by 5 bases, with 1 base of the junction left unmatched. The CDR3 spells CASSVTSGGETQYF. CDR3 in DNA: TGTGCCAGCAGCGTTACTAGCGGGGGGGAGACCCAGTACTTC.

The chain is built from TRBV30 and TRBJ2-7; D may correspond to TRBD1 or TRBD2 (5 bases each). This CDR3 is 13 amino acids long. Germline V lookup: CDR1 GTSNPN, CDR2 SVGIG (reference sequence). V lost 4 bases and J lost 4, with 14 bases in between. CDR3 coding DNA: TGTGCCTGGACCGAGCCCGGGACGTACGAGCAGTACTTC. It codes for CAWTEPGTYEQYF.

This rearrangement joins TRBV6-5 to TRBJ2-7; D not certain. With 0 bases removed from V and 2 bases from J, the gap between germline ends came to 11 bases. Looked up from germline, CDR1 is MNHEY and CDR2 is SVGAGI. This CDR3 spans 15 amino acids. CDR3 protein: CASSYSTGGAYEQYF. CDR3 DNA: TGTGCCAGCAGTTACTCCACTGGCGGCGCCTACGAGCAGTACTTC.

This clone was observed a few times. This chain links TRBV19 with TRBJ2-7; D is ambiguous. Trimming took 7 bases from V and 1 from J, leaving 8 bases between them. CDR3 length equals 12 residues. Germline V gene lookup returns CDR1 LNHDA and CDR2 SQIVND (reference sequence). For the CDR3, the DNA is TGTGCCAGTACTAATGCGTCCTACGAGCAGTACTTC. Translated, it gives CASTNASYEQYF. Full variable domain (rest looked up from reference TRBV19 and TRBJ2-7): DGGITQSPKYLFRKEGQNVTLSCEQNLNHDAMYWYRQDPGQGLRLIYYSQIVNDFQKGDIAEGYSVSREKKESFPLTVTSAQKNPTAFYLCASTNASYEQYFGPGTRLTVT.